A selection of T cell receptor beta chains follows, all from one sample in a study of blood T cells in healthy people across ages. TCRdb re-called the 5' RACE reads with MiXCR, one entry per CDR3 protein. The repertoire includes approximately 780,000 distinct CDR3 sequences, 20% to 30% of them detected once, and about 3% sits in the top ten. Another study also made use of these data, one on T cells of mothers and their children.

Sequencing input: blood. Receptor source: a boy between 10 and 17 years old in good health. Each CDR3 is given with its conserved first and last residue.

V	J	CDR3
TRBV7-9	TRBJ1-6	CASSPTGVHNSPLHF
TRBV2	TRBJ2-7	CASSDRGTYEQYF
TRBV5-1	TRBJ2-5	CASSLGLAKETQYF
TRBV4-2	TRBJ1-5	CASSQEGGSRPQHF
TRBV2	TRBJ2-2	CASSEGRVTGELFF
TRBV5-1	TRBJ2-7	CASSRYKGTSYEQYF
TRBV29-1	TRBJ1-1	CSVDGYIAQGDTEAFF
TRBV10-3	TRBJ1-6	CASLKEDYNSPLHF
TRBV7-9	NA	CASSLVASGGFNEQFF
TRBV2	TRBJ2-7	CASPKGAGEQYF
TRBV7-9	TRBJ1-5	CASSSSEVSNQPQHF
TRBV28	TRBJ2-5	CASSELGLAGRETQYF
TRBV5-1	NA	CASSLQGADYEQYF
TRBV20-1	TRBJ2-5	CSARGQVTLQETQYF
TRBV20-1	TRBJ2-3	CSAFFPRGLAGSSPTDTQYF
TRBV5-1	NA	CASSLGESNEQFF
TRBV5-1	TRBJ2-3	CASSLVGPPGNTQYF
TRBV7-2	TRBJ2-2	CASSLSVVKAGELFF
TRBV7-7	NA	CASSLSILQETQYF
TRBV12-3/TRBV12-4	TRBJ2-3	CASLDVVGDTQYF
TRBV4-3	TRBJ1-1	CASSQGTPTGFGMNTEAFF
TRBV6-5	TRBJ1-2	CASRRQGNDYGYTF
TRBV29-1	TRBJ1-1	CSVDKSVNTEAFF
TRBV28	NA	CASSWGGDGQFF
TRBV12-3/TRBV12-4	TRBJ1-5	CASSSTVGQPQHF
TRBV2	TRBJ2-1	CARSERLAEDNEQFF
TRBV27	TRBJ2-2	CASSLIGNRELFF
TRBV28	TRBJ2-7	CASTLWGSYEQYF
TRBV30	NA	CAWSPKPPTGTYEQYF
TRBV2	TRBJ2-1	CASSEDRASNWQFF
TRBV27	TRBJ1-6	CASSFGTRSPLHF